Listed below are T cell receptor beta chains from one sample, sequenced in a study of radiation and T cells in renal cell carcinoma. Some clones are missing from TCRdb's copy, which holds only in-frame ones; the method was immunoSEQ multiplex PCR. The data hold roughly 130,000 clones, with roughly 77% observed a single time. Sequenced material: blood, taken from a patient whose treatment included radiotherapy and nephrectomy. The receptors come from a woman aged 55 to 70 with renal cell carcinoma. CDR3s include the opening cysteine and the closing phenylalanine or tryptophan. D genes are given only for firm matches. A clone size is listed for some rows: how often the clone was seen (once, few, many), or a class if it is expanded.

d_call: TRBD1; j_call: TRBJ2-3; clone_size: .; v_call: TRBV19; cdr3_nt: TGTGCCAGTAGATCAAACCACTTGGGACAGGTGAACACAGATACGCAGTATTTT; cdr3_aa: CASRSNHLGQVNTDTQYF
d_call: .; j_call: TRBJ1-2; clone_size: few; v_call: TRBV28; cdr3_nt: TGTGCCAGCTTCCTATGGGACGGGGGCAAGACGTACGGCTACACCTTC; cdr3_aa: CASFLWDGGKTYGYTF
d_call: .; j_call: TRBJ2-2; clone_size: few; v_call: TRBV27; cdr3_nt: TGTGCCAGCCGCCGAAGCCCACGGCCGAACACCGGGGAGCTGTTTTTT; cdr3_aa: CASRRSPRPNTGELFF
d_call: .; j_call: TRBJ1-4; clone_size: .; v_call: TRBV29-1; cdr3_nt: TGCAGCGTTGCCGAGACAACAAGTGAAAAACTGTTTTTT; cdr3_aa: CSVAETTSEKLFF
d_call: .; j_call: TRBJ2-1; clone_size: .; v_call: TRBV7-9; cdr3_nt: TGTGCCAGCAGCCCTGACCCCACGTTCTACAATGAGCAGTTCTTC; cdr3_aa: CASSPDPTFYNEQFF
d_call: .; j_call: TRBJ2-3; clone_size: .; v_call: TRBV4-1; cdr3_nt: TGCGCCAGCAGCCAAGAATCAGATACGCAGTATTTT; cdr3_aa: CASSQESDTQYF
d_call: .; j_call: TRBJ1-2; clone_size: .; v_call: TRBV25-1; cdr3_nt: TGTGCCAGCAGTGAATTTAACACAGGGAGTAACTATGGCTACACCTTC; cdr3_aa: CASSEFNTGSNYGYTF
d_call: TRBD2; j_call: TRBJ2-1; clone_size: .; v_call: TRBV2; cdr3_nt: TGTGCCAGCAGGGGACTAGCGGGAGGGCCGAGTGAGCAGTTCTTC; cdr3_aa: CASRGLAGGPSEQFF
d_call: TRBD1; j_call: TRBJ1-2; clone_size: .; v_call: TRBV6-5; cdr3_nt: TGTGCCAGCAGTTACTCGTACGGGACAGGGATTGGCTACACCTTC; cdr3_aa: CASSYSYGTGIGYTF
d_call: TRBD1; j_call: TRBJ2-2; clone_size: few; v_call: TRBV5-1; cdr3_nt: TGCGCCAGCAGCCCTAGGACAGGGAGCACCGGGGAGCTGTTTTTT; cdr3_aa: CASSPRTGSTGELFF
d_call: TRBD1; j_call: TRBJ2-7; clone_size: .; v_call: TRBV5-6; cdr3_nt: TGTGCCAGCAGTTTTAGACAGGGGTTCCCCTACGAGCAGTACTTC; cdr3_aa: CASSFRQGFPYEQYF
d_call: TRBD1; j_call: TRBJ1-4; clone_size: .; v_call: TRBV6-5; cdr3_nt: TGTGCCAGCAGCTCACAGGGGATTGGTGAAAAACTGTTTTTT; cdr3_aa: CASSSQGIGEKLFF
d_call: .; j_call: TRBJ2-7; clone_size: .; v_call: TRBV29-1; cdr3_nt: TGCAGCGTGGAGTCGGTGGACGAGCAGTACTTC; cdr3_aa: CSVESVDEQYF
d_call: .; j_call: TRBJ2-7; clone_size: few; v_call: TRBV18; cdr3_nt: TGTGCCAGCTCACCACCGTCAGGGTTTGGCTACGAGCAGTACTTC; cdr3_aa: CASSPPSGFGYEQYF
d_call: .; j_call: TRBJ2-2; clone_size: .; v_call: TRBV9; cdr3_nt: TGTGCCAGCAGCGTAGGACCGGGACACAGCACCGGGGAGCTGTTTTTT; cdr3_aa: CASSVGPGHSTGELFF
d_call: .; j_call: TRBJ1-1; clone_size: .; v_call: TRBV6-5; cdr3_nt: TGTGCCAGCAGTTACTCGACAAGTATGAACACTGAAGCTTTCTTT; cdr3_aa: CASSYSTSMNTEAFF
d_call: .; j_call: TRBJ2-3; clone_size: .; v_call: TRBV2; cdr3_nt: TGTGCCAGCAGGGTGGGGGGCACAGATACGCAGTATTTT; cdr3_aa: CASRVGGTDTQYF